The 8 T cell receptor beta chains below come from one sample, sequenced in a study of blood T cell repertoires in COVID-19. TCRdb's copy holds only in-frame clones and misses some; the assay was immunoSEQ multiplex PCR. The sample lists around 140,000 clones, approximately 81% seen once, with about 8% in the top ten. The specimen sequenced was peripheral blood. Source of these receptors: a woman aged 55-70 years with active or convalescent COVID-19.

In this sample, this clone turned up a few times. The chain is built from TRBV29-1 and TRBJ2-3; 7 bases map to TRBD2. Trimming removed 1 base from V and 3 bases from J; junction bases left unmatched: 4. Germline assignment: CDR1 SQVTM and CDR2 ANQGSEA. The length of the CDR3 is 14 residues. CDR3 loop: CSVEGGGVTDTQYF. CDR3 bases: TGCAGCGTTGAAGGTGGGGGGGTAACAGATACGCAGTATTTT.

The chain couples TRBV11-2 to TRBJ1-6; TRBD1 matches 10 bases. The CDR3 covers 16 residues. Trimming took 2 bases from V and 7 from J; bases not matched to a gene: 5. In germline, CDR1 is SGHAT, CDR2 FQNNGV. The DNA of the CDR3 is TGTGCCAGCAGCTTACTACGGGACAGGGGCAATTCACCCCTCCACTTT. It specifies CASSLLRDRGNSPLHF.

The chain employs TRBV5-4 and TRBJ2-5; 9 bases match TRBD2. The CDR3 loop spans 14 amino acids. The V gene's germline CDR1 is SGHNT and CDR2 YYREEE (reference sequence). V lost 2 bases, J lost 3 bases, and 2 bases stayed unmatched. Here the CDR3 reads CASSLAGGKETQYF. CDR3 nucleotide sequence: TGTGCCAGCAGCTTAGCGGGGGGTAAAGAGACCCAGTACTTC.

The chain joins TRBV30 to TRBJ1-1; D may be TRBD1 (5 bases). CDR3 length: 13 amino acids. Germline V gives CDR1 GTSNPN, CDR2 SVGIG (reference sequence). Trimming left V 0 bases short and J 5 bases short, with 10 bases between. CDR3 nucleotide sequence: TGTGCCTGGAGTGTACGCCGGGGGACTGAAGCTTTCTTT. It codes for CAWSVRRGTEAFF.

The CDR3 spells CASSLDAQGYGYTF. CDR3 sequence (DNA): TGTGCCAGCAGCTTAGACGCACAGGGGTATGGCTACACCTTC. The chain has TRBV7-2 and TRBJ1-2; 7 bases are shared with TRBD1. CDR1 and CDR2 from the germline V gene are SGHTA and FQGNSA. CDR3 length equals 14 residues. V trimming: 1 base; J trimming: 5 bases; junction bases outside the gene matches: 4. Full variable domain (missing parts from reference TRBV7-2 and TRBJ1-2): GAGVSQSPSNKVTEKGKDVELRCDPISGHTALYWYRQSLGQGLEFLIYFQGNSAPDKSGLPSDRFSAERTGGSVSTLTIQRTQQEDSAVYLCASSLDAQGYGYTFGSGTRLTVV.

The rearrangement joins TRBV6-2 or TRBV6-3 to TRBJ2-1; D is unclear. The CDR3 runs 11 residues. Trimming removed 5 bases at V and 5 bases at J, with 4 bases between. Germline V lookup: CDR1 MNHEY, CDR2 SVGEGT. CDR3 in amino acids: CASSPNNEQFF. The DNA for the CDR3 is TGTGCCAGCAGTCCAAACAATGAGCAGTTCTTC.

Here the CDR3 DNA reads TGTGCCAGTAGTACAAGGGACAGCGGAGGGAATGGCTACACCTTC. This sequence encodes CASSTRDSGGNGYTF. V gene TRBV19 combines with J gene TRBJ1-2; 7 bases are shared with TRBD1. The CDR3 contains 15 residues. Germline CDR1 reads LNHDA; CDR2 reads SQIVND (reference sequence). Germline trimming cut 4 bases from V and 6 bases from J; bases unmatched to any gene: 11.

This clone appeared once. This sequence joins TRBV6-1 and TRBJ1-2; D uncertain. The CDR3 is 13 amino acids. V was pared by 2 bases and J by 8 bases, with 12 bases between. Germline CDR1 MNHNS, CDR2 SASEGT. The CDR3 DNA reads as TGTGCCAGCAGTGAAACGAGGGTTGGGGGCTACACCTTC. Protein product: CASSETRVGGYTF.